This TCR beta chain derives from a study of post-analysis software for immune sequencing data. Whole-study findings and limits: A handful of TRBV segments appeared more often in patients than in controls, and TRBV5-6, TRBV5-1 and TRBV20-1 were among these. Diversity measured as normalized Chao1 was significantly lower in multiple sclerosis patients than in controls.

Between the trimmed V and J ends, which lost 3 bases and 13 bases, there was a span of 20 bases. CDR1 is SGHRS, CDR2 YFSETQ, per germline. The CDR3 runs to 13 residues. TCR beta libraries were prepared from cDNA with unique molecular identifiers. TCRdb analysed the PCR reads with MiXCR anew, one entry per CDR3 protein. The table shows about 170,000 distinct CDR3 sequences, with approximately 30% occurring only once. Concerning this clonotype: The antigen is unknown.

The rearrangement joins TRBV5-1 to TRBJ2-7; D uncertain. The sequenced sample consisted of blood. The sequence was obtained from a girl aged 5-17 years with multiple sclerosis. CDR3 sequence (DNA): TGCGCCAGCAGCTCCCTCTTGACCCGACGGCAATACTTC. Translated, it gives CASSSLLTRRQYF. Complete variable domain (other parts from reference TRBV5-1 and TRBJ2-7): KAGVTQTPRYLIKTRGQQVTLSCSPISGHRSVSWYQQTPGQGLQFLFEYFSETQRNKGNFPGRFSGRQFSNSRSEMNVSTLELGDSALYLCASSSLLTRRQYFGPGTRLTVT.